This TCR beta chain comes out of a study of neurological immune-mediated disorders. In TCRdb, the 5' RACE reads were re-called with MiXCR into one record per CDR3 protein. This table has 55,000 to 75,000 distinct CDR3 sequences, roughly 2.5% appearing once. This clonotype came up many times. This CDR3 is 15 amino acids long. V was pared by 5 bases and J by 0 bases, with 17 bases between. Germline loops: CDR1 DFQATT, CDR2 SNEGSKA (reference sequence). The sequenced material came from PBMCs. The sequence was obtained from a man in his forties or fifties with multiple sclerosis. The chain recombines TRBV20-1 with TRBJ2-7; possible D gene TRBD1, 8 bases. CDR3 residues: CSALDHRGGSYEQYF. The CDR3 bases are TGCAGTGCTTTGGACCACAGGGGGGGCTCCTACGAGCAGTACTTC.